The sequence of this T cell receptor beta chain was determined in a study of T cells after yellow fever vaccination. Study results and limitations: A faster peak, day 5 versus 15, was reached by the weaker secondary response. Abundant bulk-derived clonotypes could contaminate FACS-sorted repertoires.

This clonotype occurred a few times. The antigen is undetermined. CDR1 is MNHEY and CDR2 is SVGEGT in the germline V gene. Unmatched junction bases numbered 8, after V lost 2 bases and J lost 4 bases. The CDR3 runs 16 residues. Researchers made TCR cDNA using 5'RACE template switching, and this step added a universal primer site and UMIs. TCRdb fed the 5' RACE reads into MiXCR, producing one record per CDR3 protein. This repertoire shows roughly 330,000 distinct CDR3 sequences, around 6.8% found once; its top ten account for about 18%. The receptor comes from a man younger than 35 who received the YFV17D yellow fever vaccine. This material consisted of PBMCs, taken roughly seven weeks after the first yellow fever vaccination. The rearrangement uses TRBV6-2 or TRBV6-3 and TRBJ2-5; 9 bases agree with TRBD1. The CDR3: CASSYGSGTGSETQYF. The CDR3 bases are TGTGCCAGCAGTTACGGATCCGGGACAGGGTCAGAGACCCAGTACTTC.